This T cell receptor beta chain was profiled in a study of identical twins. Overall study findings and caveats: With beta out-of-frame sequences, excess sharing by twins was weaker. Abundant beta clonotypes from cord blood bore fewer insertions; memory repertoires lacked this pattern. There was more out-of-frame TCR alpha sharing in monozygotic twins than models estimated.

In germline, CDR1 is SQVTM, CDR2 ANQGSEA. J lost 1 base, V lost 8 bases, and 9 bases had no gene match. This CDR3 comprises 14 residues. It was template switching that added a universal primer site, and there were unique molecular identifiers on the cDNA. Via MiXCR, TCRdb re-called the 5' RACE reads, giving one row per CDR3 protein. Of under 400,000 distinct CDR3 sequences in the sample, 7% to 9.5% were seen once. This clonotype has ten or more counts. Its antigen is not known. Material: naive T cells sorted from blood. This clonotype was sampled from a woman in her forties or fifties in good health. V usage is TRBV29-1 and J usage is TRBJ1-1, with 8 bases fitting TRBD1. This chain's CDR3 is CSIYRQGTNTEAFF. The DNA for the CDR3 is TGCAGCATATATAGACAGGGGACGAACACTGAAGCTTTCTTT.